What follows are 27 T cell receptor beta chains derived from one specimen sequenced in a study of T cell changes during pregnancy in multiple sclerosis (dated by TCRdb to between 2019 and 2020). The library was made by the immunoSEQ multiplex PCR assay. TCRdb holds this immuneACCESS table with in-frame rearrangements only. Some clones are missing; in checked studies, unresolved V genes explain under half, and the rest has no known cause. Here the sample has about 68,000 clones; about 89% occur a single time. Together, the top ten hold over 0.65% of the sample. Sequencing was performed on peripheral blood, taken in the second trimester of pregnancy. These TCRs come from a female donor with multiple sclerosis, enrolled in a pregnancy study.

This clone was detected only a few times. The chain links TRBV14 to TRBJ1-1; D possibly corresponds to TRBD1 (5 bases). Germline V gives CDR1 SGHDN, CDR2 FVKESK. This CDR3 comprises 14 residues. The V gene lost 7 bases and the J gene lost 4 bases, with 16 bases spanning the gap. The CDR3 DNA is TGTGCCAGCACCACCGGCGGGGGAAGCACTGAAGCTTTCTTT. Translated, it gives CASTTGGGSTEAFF.

The chain has TRBV7-3 and TRBJ2-2; possible D gene TRBD2, 6 bases. The CDR3 loop spans 15 amino acids. CDR1 and CDR2 (germline): SGHTA, FQGTGA. V lost 2 bases to trimming and J lost 3 bases, with 10 bases between them. Written as DNA, the CDR3 is TGTGCCAGCAGCTTAGGGGGGAAGGACACCGGGGAGCTGTTTTTT. It translates to CASSLGGKDTGELFF.

V and J are TRBV9 and TRBJ2-1; D gene uncertain. Trimming stripped 0 bases from V and 6 bases from J, with 13 bases between. CDR1 and CDR2 from the germline V gene are SGDLS and YYNGEE. This CDR3 has 15 amino acids. The CDR3 region has the DNA TGTGCCAGCAGCGTAGAACCGAACCCGGGCAATGAGCAGTTCTTC. This translates into CASSVEPNPGNEQFF.

V and J are TRBV19 and TRBJ2-4, with a weak D call TRBD2 (5 bases). With 0 bases removed from V and 9 bases from J, the gap between germline ends came to 12 bases. Germline V gene data show CDR1 as LNHDA and CDR2 as SQIVND (reference sequence). CDR3 size: 14 residues. CDR3 sequence: CASSIDHGGRIQYF. CDR3 DNA sequence: TGTGCCAGTAGTATAGATCACGGAGGTCGCATTCAGTACTTC.

V and J are TRBV28 and TRBJ1-6; weak D call: TRBD1 (6 bases). CDR1 is MDHEN and CDR2 is SYDVKM in the germline V gene. Deletions cut 4 bases from V and 11 bases from J, with 21 bases between. CDR3 size: 16 residues. The CDR3 reads CASSYLTEGVGAPLHF. As DNA, the CDR3 is TGTGCCAGCAGTTACCTCACCGAGGGGGTCGGAGCACCCCTCCACTTT.

The CDR3 DNA reads TGTGCCAGCAGCGTAGCTCGGAGACAGGGGTTCCAGCCCCAGCATTTT. It codes for CASSVARRQGFQPQHF. The gene calls are TRBV9 and TRBJ1-5, with 8 positions matching TRBD1. The CDR3 loop spans 16 amino acids. Germline CDR1 SGDLS, CDR2 YYNGEE. V was clipped by 0 bases and J by 7 bases; unmatched bases: 9. Full variable domain (missing parts from reference TRBV9 and TRBJ1-5): DSGVTQTPKHLITATGQRVTLRCSPRSGDLSVYWYQQSLDQGLQFLIQYYNGEERAKGNILERFSAQQFPDLHSELNLSSLELGDSALYFCASSVARRQGFQPQHFGDGTRLSIL.

This clone appeared a single time. In DNA, the CDR3 is TGTGCCAGCTCACCGCAGGGGACAGGAGAGACCCAGTACTTC. The encoded protein is CASSPQGTGETQYF. This rearrangement joins TRBV18 to TRBJ2-5, with 8 positions matching TRBD1. The CDR3 extends over 14 amino acids. After removal of 3 bases from V and 4 bases from J, the junction contained 4 bases not matched to a gene. Germline CDR1 reads KGHSH; CDR2 reads LQKENI.

The chain is built from TRBV5-4 and TRBJ1-1; the D gene is possibly TRBD1 (6 bases). The ends were cut back, 2 bases at V and 11 bases at J, with 10 bases in the middle. The CDR3 loop spans 11 amino acids. CDR1 and CDR2 from the germline V gene are SGHNT and YYREEE (reference sequence). Written as DNA, the CDR3 is TGTGCCAGCAGCTTCAGGGGCATGGCTTTCTTT. It encodes CASSFRGMAFF.

The rearrangement uses TRBV7-3 and TRBJ2-3, with 11 positions matching TRBD2. CDR3 length: 17 residues. CDR1 is SGHTA and CDR2 is FQGTGA in the germline V gene. V shed 5 bases and J 2 bases; nucleotides not matched to a gene: 9. CDR3 region: CASSLNRLAGNTDTQYF. For the CDR3, the DNA is TGTGCCAGCAGCCTAAACCGACTAGCGGGGAACACAGATACGCAGTATTTT.

The V call is TRBV10-1, the J call TRBJ2-5; TRBD1 is a possible D gene (6 bases). The CDR3 sequence is 14 residues long. The V gene lost 7 bases and the J gene lost 9 bases, with 21 bases spanning the gap. CDR1 is WNHNN, CDR2 SYGVQD, per germline (reference sequence). The CDR3 region is CASTPRDRQEAQYF. The CDR3 nucleotides read TGCGCCAGCACCCCCCGGGACCGACAGGAGGCCCAGTACTTC.

The gene calls are TRBV7-2 and TRBJ2-3, with D perhaps matching TRBD2 (6 bases). In germline, CDR1 is SGHTA, CDR2 FQGNSA. V was clipped by 5 bases and J by 4 bases, with 19 bases between them. The CDR3 is 16 residues long. CDR3 sequence: CASSKQLSGGADTQYF. The CDR3 DNA reads as TGTGCCAGCAGCAAACAGCTTTCTGGAGGGGCAGATACGCAGTATTTT.

This rearrangement joins TRBV19 to TRBJ1-3; D is uncertain. Germline CDR1 and CDR2: LNHDA and SQIVND (reference sequence). The germline V and J ends were trimmed by 5 bases and 2 bases, with 7 bases remaining between them. CDR3 length: 13 residues. CDR3 loop: CASSSGPGNTIYF. The CDR3 region has the DNA TGTGCCAGTAGTTCGGGTCCTGGAAACACCATATATTTT.

V gene TRBV15 combines with J gene TRBJ1-1; D is unresolved. The germline V gene has CDR1 LNHNV and CDR2 YYDKDF (reference sequence). V dropped 1 base and J dropped 6 bases, with 27 bases sitting between them. This CDR3 comprises 19 residues. The CDR3 sequence is CATSRAASLRAFLAAEAFF. In DNA form, the CDR3 reads TGTGCCACCAGCAGAGCCGCCAGTCTGAGGGCCTTCTTAGCAGCTGAAGCTTTCTTT.

The chain links TRBV4-1 to TRBJ2-2, with D perhaps matching TRBD2 (5 bases). V lost 6 bases and J 1 base, leaving 15 bases between the germline ends. The germline V gene has CDR1 MGHRA and CDR2 YSYEKL. CDR3 size: 16 residues. The CDR3 DNA is TGCGCCAGCAGTGAAGCCGTGGCGGGGAACACCGGGGAGCTGTTTTTT. Residues: CASSEAVAGNTGELFF.

This clone showed up just once. The V call is TRBV10-3, the J call TRBJ2-6; 8 bases match TRBD2. Trimming at V came to 6 bases and at J to 3 bases, leaving 10 bases not matched to a gene. The CDR3 sequence is 17 residues long. CDR1 and CDR2 (germline): ENHRY, SYGVKD. Here the CDR3 DNA reads TGTGCCATCAGACCGGGACTAGAAGGGCGTGGGGCCAACGTCCTGACTTTC. Amino acid sequence: CAIRPGLEGRGANVLTF.

This rearrangement joins TRBV7-2 to TRBJ2-5; 11 bases line up with TRBD2. Germline-derived CDR1 and CDR2 are SGHTA and FQGNSA. Unmatched junction bases numbered 10, after V lost 5 bases and J lost 2 bases. The CDR3 has 17 amino acids. In DNA, the CDR3 is TGTGCCAGCAGCAGACAAAAGCTAGCGGGGGGACAAGAGACCCAGTACTTC. This translates into CASSRQKLAGGQETQYF.

The gene calls are TRBV6-4 and TRBJ2-3; the match to TRBD2 covers 9 bases. The CDR3 sequence is 14 residues long. The V and J ends lost 6 bases and 5 bases, in that order; junction bases with no gene match: 6. Germline CDR1 MRHNA, CDR2 SNTAGT. CDR3 in DNA: TGTGCCAGCAGCCTTAGCGGGGGAGAAGATACGCAGTATTTT. Protein sequence: CASSLSGGEDTQYF.

The genes are TRBV4-2 and TRBJ1-2; TRBD1 matches 8 bases. The CDR3 runs 16 residues. CDR1 LGHNA and CDR2 YNFKEQ come from the germline V gene. V lost 4 bases to trimming and J lost 7 bases; unmatched junction nucleotides: 14. CDR3 sequence (DNA): TGTGCCAGCAGCCCCCCAGACAGGGGCTTCGGTAGTGGCTACACCTTC. It encodes CASSPPDRGFGSGYTF.

The J gene is TRBJ1-5, the V gene TRBV19; 7 bases match TRBD1. Germline V lookup: CDR1 LNHDA, CDR2 SQIVND (reference sequence). The CDR3 length is 15 residues. V was pared by 6 bases and J by 6 bases, with 11 bases of the junction left unmatched. CDR3 bases: TGTGCCAGTAGCCCTTGGGCAGGGGGTATTCAGCCCCAGCATTTT. Protein: CASSPWAGGIQPQHF.

This chain uses TRBV2 with TRBJ1-3; 7 nucleotides match TRBD1. Losses at the gene ends were 11 bases for V and 0 bases for J; bases not matched to a gene: 10. The CDR3 covers 15 residues. The germline CDR1 and CDR2 sequences are SNHLY and FYNNEI. CDR3 residues: CAVPTGSYSGNTIYF. The CDR3 region has the DNA TGTGCCGTCCCGACAGGGTCTTACTCTGGAAACACCATATATTTT.

The V call is TRBV11-2, the J call TRBJ2-2, with 10 bases aligning to TRBD2. Germline V CDR1 and CDR2: SGHAT, FQNNGV. The V segment lost 7 bases and the J segment 4 bases; nucleotides outside the gene matches: 12. The CDR3 consists of 17 residues. CDR3 coding DNA: TGTGCCAGCAACACATTAGCGGGGGGTAGGAGCACCGGGGAGCTGTTTTTT. It translates to CASNTLAGGRSTGELFF.

This clone was detected only once. The junction departs from the called germline gene at one end, perhaps through a read error. The chain combines TRBV5-4 with TRBJ2-3; 10 nucleotides align to TRBD2. The CDR3 consists of 16 residues. Germline V gene data show CDR1 as SGHNT and CDR2 as YYREEE (reference sequence). The CDR3 DNA reads as TGTGCCAGCAGGCGTGGGGGGAGCGGGGGGGCAGAGACGCAGTATTTT. Residues: CASRRGGSGGAETQYF.

The chain has TRBV7-9 and TRBJ2-1; no reliable D call. Trimming left V 1 base short and J 5 bases short, with 9 bases between. The CDR3 spans 14 residues. Germline V lookup: CDR1 SEHNR, CDR2 FQNEAQ (reference sequence). The CDR3 DNA is TGTGCCAGCAGCTTAGAGCTAGTGAACAATGAGCAGTTCTTC. Its translation: CASSLELVNNEQFF.

V is TRBV6-1 and J is TRBJ1-4, with D uncertain. Trimming left V 3 bases short and J 10 bases short, with 3 bases between. From germline, CDR1 is MNHNS and CDR2 SASEGT. The CDR3 extends over 10 amino acids. The CDR3 DNA reads as TGTGCCAGCAGTGAGAGAAAACTGTTTTTT. Protein sequence: CASSERKLFF.

The chain joins TRBV2 to TRBJ2-5, with D possibly matching TRBD2 (6 bases). The CDR3 extends over 13 amino acids. CDR1 and CDR2 from the germline V gene are SNHLY and FYNNEI. Trimming stripped 4 bases from V and 0 bases from J, with 6 bases between. The CDR3 reads CASSGDYQETQYF. In nucleotides, the CDR3 is TGTGCCAGCAGTGGGGACTACCAAGAGACCCAGTACTTC.

The chain links TRBV5-5 to TRBJ1-5; 8 bases match TRBD1. V lost 4 bases, J lost 0 bases, and 15 bases stayed unmatched. This CDR3 has 19 residues. From germline, CDR1 is SGHKS and CDR2 YYEKEE (reference sequence). As DNA, the CDR3 is TGTGCCAGCAGCCTCGTTGGGAATTTCAGGGGGCTTAGCAATCAGCCCCAGCATTTT. It encodes CASSLVGNFRGLSNQPQHF.

The chain has TRBV9 and TRBJ2-2, with D uncertain. CDR1 and CDR2 (germline): SGDLS, YYNGEE. The CDR3 loop spans 13 amino acids. V shed 6 bases and J shed 2 bases, with 8 bases lying between them. In nucleotides, the CDR3 is TGTGCCAGCACTAATGAAAACACCGGGGAGCTGTTTTTT. As protein: CASTNENTGELFF.